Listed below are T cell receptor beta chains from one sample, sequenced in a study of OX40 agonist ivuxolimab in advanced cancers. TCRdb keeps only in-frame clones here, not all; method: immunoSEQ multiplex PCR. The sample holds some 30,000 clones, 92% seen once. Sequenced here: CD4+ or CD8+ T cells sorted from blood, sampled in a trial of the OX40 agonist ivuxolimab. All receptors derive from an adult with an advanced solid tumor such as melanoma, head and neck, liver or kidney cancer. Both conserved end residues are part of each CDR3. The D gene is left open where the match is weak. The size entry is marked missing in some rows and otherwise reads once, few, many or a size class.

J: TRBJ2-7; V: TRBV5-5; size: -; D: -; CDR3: CASSLNPGSDYYEQYF; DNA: TGTGCCAGCAGCTTGAATCCTGGGTCGGATTACTACGAGCAGTACTTC
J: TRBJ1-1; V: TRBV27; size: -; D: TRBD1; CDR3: CASSLGGSDRGVGYTEAFF; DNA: TGTGCCAGCAGTTTAGGAGGATCGGACAGGGGGGTTGGATACACTGAAGCTTTCTTT
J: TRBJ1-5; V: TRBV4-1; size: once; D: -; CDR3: CASSQAETGNFNQPQHF; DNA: TGCGCCAGCAGCCAAGCGGAAACAGGAAACTTCAATCAGCCCCAGCATTTT
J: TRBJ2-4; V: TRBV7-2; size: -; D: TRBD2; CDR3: CASSLGLAGVPIAKNIQYF; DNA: TGTGCCAGCAGCTTAGGACTAGCGGGGGTACCAATAGCCAAAAACATTCAGTACTTC
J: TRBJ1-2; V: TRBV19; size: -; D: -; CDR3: CASSIVDGDYGYTF; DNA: TGTGCCAGTAGTATCGTGGACGGGGACTATGGCTACACCTTC
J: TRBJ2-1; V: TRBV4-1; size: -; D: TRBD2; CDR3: CASSQVAGDYPYNEQFF; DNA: TGCGCCAGCAGCCAAGTGGCCGGGGACTACCCATACAATGAGCAGTTCTTC
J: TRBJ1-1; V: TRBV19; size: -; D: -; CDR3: CASSDGGGPEEAFF; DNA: TGTGCCAGTAGTGATGGGGGAGGGCCTGAAGAAGCTTTCTTT
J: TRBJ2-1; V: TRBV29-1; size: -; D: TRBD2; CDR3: CSVGLAGAYNEQFF; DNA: TGCAGCGTGGGACTAGCGGGAGCGTACAATGAGCAGTTCTTC
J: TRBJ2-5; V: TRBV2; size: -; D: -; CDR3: CASSERDAEETQYF; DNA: TGTGCCAGCAGTGAAAGGGATGCCGAAGAGACCCAGTACTTC
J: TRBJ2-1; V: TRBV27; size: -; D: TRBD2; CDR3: CASKALAVNEQFF; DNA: TGTGCCAGCAAGGCACTAGCGGTTAATGAGCAGTTCTTC
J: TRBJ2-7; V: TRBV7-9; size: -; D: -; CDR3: CASSLGLDEQYF; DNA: TGTGCCAGCAGCTTAGGTTTGGACGAGCAGTACTTC
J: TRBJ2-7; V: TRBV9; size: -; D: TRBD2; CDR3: CASSADSGRGYEQYF; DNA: TGTGCCAGCAGCGCCGACAGCGGGAGAGGCTACGAGCAGTACTTC
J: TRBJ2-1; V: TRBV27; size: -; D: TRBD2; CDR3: CASSSFGTTYNEQFF; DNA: TGTGCCAGCAGTTCATTCGGGACTACCTACAATGAGCAGTTCTTC
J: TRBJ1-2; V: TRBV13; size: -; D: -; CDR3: CASSLGRGDYGYTF; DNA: TGTGCCAGCAGCCTGGGACGGGGGGACTATGGCTACACCTTC
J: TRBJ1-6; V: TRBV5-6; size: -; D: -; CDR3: CASSLDAEGSPLHF; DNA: TGTGCCAGCAGCTTGGATGCAGAGGGCTCACCCCTCCACTTT
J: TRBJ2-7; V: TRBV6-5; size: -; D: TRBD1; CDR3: CASSNLGTALYEQYF; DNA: TGTGCCAGCAGTAACCTCGGGACAGCGCTCTACGAGCAGTACTTC
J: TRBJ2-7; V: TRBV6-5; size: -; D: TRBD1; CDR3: CASNRQGAGDEQYF; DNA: TGTGCCAGCAACCGACAGGGGGCCGGTGACGAGCAGTACTTC
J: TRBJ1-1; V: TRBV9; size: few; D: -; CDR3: CASSIGQYTEAFF; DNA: TGTGCCAGCAGCATCGGACAGTACACTGAAGCTTTCTTT
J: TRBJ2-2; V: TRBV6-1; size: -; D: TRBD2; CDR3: CASSPGEGRTGELFF; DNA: TGTGCCAGCTCCCCGGGGGAGGGGCGTACCGGGGAGCTGTTTTTT
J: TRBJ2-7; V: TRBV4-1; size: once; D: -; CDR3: CASSQDRGRAGEQYF; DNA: TGCGCCAGCAGCCAAGATAGGGGGAGGGCCGGGGAGCAGTACTTC
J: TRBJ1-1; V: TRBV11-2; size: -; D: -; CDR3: CASSHHVLRAGTEAFF; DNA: TGTGCCAGCAGCCATCACGTTTTGCGAGCAGGCACTGAAGCTTTCTTT
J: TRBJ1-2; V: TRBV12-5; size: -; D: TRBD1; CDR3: CASGLVPTTGGFGYTF; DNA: TGTGCTAGTGGTTTGGTACCAACGACAGGGGGATTCGGCTACACCTTC
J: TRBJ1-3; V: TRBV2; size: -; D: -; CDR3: CASSKPGNTIYF; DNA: TGTGCCAGCAGTAAGCCTGGAAACACCATATATTTT
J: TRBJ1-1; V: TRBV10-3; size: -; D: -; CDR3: CAISGQGTNTEAFF; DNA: TGTGCCATCAGTGGCCAGGGTACGAACACTGAAGCTTTCTTT
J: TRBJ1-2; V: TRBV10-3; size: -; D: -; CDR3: CASSEPGLNYGYTF; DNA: TGTGCCAGCAGTGAGCCGGGGCTTAACTATGGCTACACCTTC
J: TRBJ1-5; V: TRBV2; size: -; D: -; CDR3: CASSGQANQPQHF; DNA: TGTGCCAGCAGTGGTCAGGCCAATCAGCCCCAGCATTTT
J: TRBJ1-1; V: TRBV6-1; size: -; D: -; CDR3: CASTRAFTEAFF; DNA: TGTGCCAGCACAAGGGCCTTCACTGAAGCTTTCTTT
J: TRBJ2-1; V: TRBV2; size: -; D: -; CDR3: CASSEISRNEQFF; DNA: TGTGCCAGCAGTGAAATCTCTAGGAATGAGCAGTTCTTC
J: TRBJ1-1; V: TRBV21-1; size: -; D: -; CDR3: CASPPGGEMNTEAFF; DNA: TGTGCCAGCCCCCCGGGGGGGGAGATGAACACTGAAGCTTTCTTT
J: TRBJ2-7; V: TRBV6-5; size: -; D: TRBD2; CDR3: CASNSGGWGEQYF; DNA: TGTGCCAGCAATTCGGGGGGTTGGGGCGAGCAGTACTTC
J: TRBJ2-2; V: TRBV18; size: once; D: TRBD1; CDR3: CASSRDRDRVDTGELFF; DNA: TGTGCCAGCTCGCGTGATCGCGACAGGGTTGACACCGGGGAGCTGTTTTTT
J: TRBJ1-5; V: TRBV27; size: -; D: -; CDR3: CASSWDSNQPQHF; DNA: TGTGCCAGCAGTTGGGATAGCAATCAGCCCCAGCATTTT
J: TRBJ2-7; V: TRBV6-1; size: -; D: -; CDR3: CASRDYPSYEQYF; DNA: TGTGCCAGCAGGGACTACCCATCCTACGAGCAGTACTTC
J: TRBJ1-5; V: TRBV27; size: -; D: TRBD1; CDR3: CASSLTGGSESNQPQHF; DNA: TGTGCCAGCAGTTTAACAGGGGGTTCTGAAAGCAATCAGCCCCAGCATTTT
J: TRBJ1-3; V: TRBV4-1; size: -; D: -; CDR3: CASSQEASSGNTIYF; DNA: TGCGCCAGCAGCCAAGAAGCCAGCTCTGGAAACACCATATATTTT
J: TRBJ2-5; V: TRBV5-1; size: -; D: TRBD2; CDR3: CASSLVSGGQETQYF; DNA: TGCGCCAGCAGCTTGGTTAGCGGGGGGCAAGAGACCCAGTACTTC